Below, 4 T cell receptor beta chains from the same sample are listed, as sequenced in a study of blood T cell repertoires in COVID-19. Some clones are missing from TCRdb's copy, which holds only in-frame ones; the method was immunoSEQ multiplex PCR. The sample lists hundreds of thousands of clones, approximately 90% occurring once. Sequenced: PBMCs or T cells enriched from blood (not recorded which). The receptors here all came from a woman under 40 who had recovered from COVID-19.

This chain connects TRBV30 to TRBJ1-2; D not resolved. CDR3 length equals 13 residues. The ends were cut back, 3 bases at V and 2 bases at J, with 10 bases in the middle. CDR1 is GTSNPN, CDR2 SVGIG, per germline (reference sequence). CDR3 residues: CAWSLQRNYGYTF. The CDR3 DNA reads TGTGCCTGGAGCCTACAGAGAAACTATGGCTACACCTTC.

The rearrangement joins TRBV28 to TRBJ1-5; D is unresolved. V was clipped by 8 bases and J by 9 bases, with 23 bases between them. Germline CDR1 and CDR2: MDHEN and SYDVKM. The CDR3 covers 15 residues. CDR3 sequence reads: CASRRLGRAYWPQHF. For the CDR3, the DNA is TGTGCCAGCCGGAGACTTGGGCGGGCATATTGGCCCCAGCATTTT.

The chain joins TRBV15 to TRBJ1-5, with 8 bases fitting TRBD1. V lost 5 bases to trimming and J lost 1 base; unmatched junction nucleotides: 4. Germline CDR1 is LNHNV and CDR2 is YYDKDF (reference sequence). This CDR3 has 15 amino acids. The CDR3 DNA reads as TGTGCCACCAGCGTCGACAGGGGAAGCAATCAGCCCCAGCATTTT. It yields the protein CATSVDRGSNQPQHF.

V usage is TRBV4-3 and J usage is TRBJ2-2; D gene uncertain. Trimming stripped 1 base from V and 0 bases from J, with 6 bases between. This CDR3 comprises 15 residues. Germline values: CDR1 LGHNA, CDR2 YSLEER. As DNA, the CDR3 is TGCGCCAGCAGCCAAGCGGTATCGAACACCGGGGAGCTGTTTTTT. This codes for CASSQAVSNTGELFF.